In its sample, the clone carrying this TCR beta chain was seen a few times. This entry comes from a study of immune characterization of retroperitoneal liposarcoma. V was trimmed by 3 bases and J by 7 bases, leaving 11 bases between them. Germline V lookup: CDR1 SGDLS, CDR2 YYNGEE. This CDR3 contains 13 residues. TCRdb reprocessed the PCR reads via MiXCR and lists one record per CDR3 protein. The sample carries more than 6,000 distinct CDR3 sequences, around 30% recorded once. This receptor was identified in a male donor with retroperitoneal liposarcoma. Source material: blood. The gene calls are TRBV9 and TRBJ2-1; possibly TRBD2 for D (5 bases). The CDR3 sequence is CASSGLVANEQFF. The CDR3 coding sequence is TGTGCCAGCAGCGGACTGGTAGCGAATGAGCAGTTCTTC. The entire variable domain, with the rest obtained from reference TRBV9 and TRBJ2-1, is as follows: DSGVTQTPKHLITATGQRVTLRCSPRSGDLSVYWYQQSLDQGLQFLIQYYNGEERAKGNILERFSAQQFPDLHSELNLSSLELGDSALYFCASSGLVANEQFFGPGTRLTVL.